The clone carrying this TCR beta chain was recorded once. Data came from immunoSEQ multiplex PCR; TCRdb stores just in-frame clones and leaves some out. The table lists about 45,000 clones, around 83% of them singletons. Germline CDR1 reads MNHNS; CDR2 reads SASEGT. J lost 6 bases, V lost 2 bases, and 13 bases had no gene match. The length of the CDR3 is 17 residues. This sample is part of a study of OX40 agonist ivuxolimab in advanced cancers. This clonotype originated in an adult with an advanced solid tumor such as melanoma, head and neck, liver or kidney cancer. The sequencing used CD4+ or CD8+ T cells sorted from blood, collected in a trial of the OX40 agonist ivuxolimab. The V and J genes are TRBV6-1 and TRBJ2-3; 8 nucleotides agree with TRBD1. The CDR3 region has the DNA TGTGCCAGCAGTGAATGGGGGGCAGGGGGCCCCCCGGATACGCAGTATTTT. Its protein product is CASSEWGAGGPPDTQYF.